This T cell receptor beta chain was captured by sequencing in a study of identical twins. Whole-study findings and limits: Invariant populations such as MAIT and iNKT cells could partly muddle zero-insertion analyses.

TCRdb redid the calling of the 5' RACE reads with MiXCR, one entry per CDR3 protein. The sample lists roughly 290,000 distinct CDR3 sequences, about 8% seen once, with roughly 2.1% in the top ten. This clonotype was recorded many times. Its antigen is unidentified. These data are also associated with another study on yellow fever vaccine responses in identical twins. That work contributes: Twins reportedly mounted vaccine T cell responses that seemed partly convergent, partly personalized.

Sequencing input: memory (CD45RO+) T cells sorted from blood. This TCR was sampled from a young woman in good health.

The DNA for the CDR3 is TGCGCCAGCAGTAGCAGTTCAACTAGCACAGATACGCAGTATTTT. It yields the protein CASSSSSTSTDTQYF. The rearrangement uses TRBV10-2 and TRBJ2-3; D gene unclear. Trimming took off 5 bases at V and 0 bases at J, with 12 bases between the two ends. There are 15 residues in the CDR3. In germline, CDR1 is WSHSY, CDR2 SAAADI.